Below, one T cell receptor beta chain is given with its context. Its antigen is not identified. This sample was included in a study of T cell responses to AZD1222 COVID-19 vaccine. The assay was immunoSEQ multiplex PCR, and TCRdb's table has in-frame clones only and misses some. In the table there are 86,000 or so clones, 75% to 95% of which are singletons. With 4 bases removed from V and 7 bases from J, the gap between germline ends came to 13 bases. CDR1 is LGHDT, CDR2 YNNKEL, per germline (reference sequence). The CDR3 length is 13 residues. Study-level results: Without day 14 samples, only post-peak T cell repertoires were studied.

This sequence originates from an adult who received the AZD1222 COVID-19 vaccine. Sample: peripheral blood, taken 28 days after the second AZD1222 dose. V gene TRBV3-1 (or the pseudogene TRBV3-2) combines with J gene TRBJ1-1; D gene uncertain. CDR3 nucleotides: TGTGCCAGCAGCCTCCGGTCCCGGGATGAAGCTTTCTTT. Its translation: CASSLRSRDEAFF.